The table lists the clone carrying this TCR beta chain with a few counts. Its antigen is currently unknown. Germline values: CDR1 MGHDK, CDR2 SYGVNS. This CDR3 is 11 amino acids long. The germline V and J ends were trimmed by 6 bases and 4 bases, with 6 bases remaining between them. Treatment in this sample: oral pan-JAK inhibitor, 5-10 mg twice daily. Collected material from alopecia areata patients comprised lesional scalp punch biopsies and peripheral blood. The authors extracted RNA and reverse transcribed it into cDNA as the sequencing template. Generated by immunoSEQ multiplex PCR, the TCRdb table keeps only in-frame clones and is missing some. The table includes 110,000 to 150,000 clones, about 51% detected once. These data come from a study of CD8+ T cells in alopecia areata. Study in general: It was oral tofacitinib, at 5 to 10 mg twice daily, that treated patients received.

Findings and caveats of the study: A large proportion of expanded lesional clones were detected persisting in scalp and blood during tofacitinib.

This sequence was found in a human donor with alopecia areata. This chain joins TRBV25-1 and TRBJ1-1; possible D gene TRBD1, 6 bases. The specimen comprised CD8+ T cells sorted from blood, sampled at week 4, from a patient treated with tofacitinib. The CDR3 sequence is CASRQGTEAFF. The CDR3 nucleotides read TGTGCCAGCAGACAGGGCACTGAAGCTTTCTTT.